Listed here is a single TCR beta chain. Clones were sequenced by immunoSEQ multiplex PCR, and TCRdb holds only the in-frame ones, with some missing. The sample has 100,000 to 150,000 clones, about 76% seen once; the top ten hold about 8.4%. The data originate from a study of blood T cell repertoires in COVID-19. The CDR3 totals 13 residues. Deletions cut 2 bases from V and 4 bases from J, with 6 bases between. Germline assignment: CDR1 SGHAT and CDR2 FQNNGV. V is TRBV11-2 and J is TRBJ2-1; D is ambiguous. The clonotype was recovered from a woman in her fifties or sixties with active or convalescent COVID-19. Source material: peripheral blood. The CDR3 here is CASSLTLYNEQFF. CDR3 nucleotides: TGTGCCAGCAGCTTAACCCTATACAATGAGCAGTTCTTC.